A selection of T cell receptor beta chains follows, all from one sample in a study of blood T cell repertoires in COVID-19. Data came from immunoSEQ multiplex PCR; TCRdb stores just in-frame clones and leaves some out. The data show roughly 140,000 clones, about 80% seen once. Material: PBMCs or T cells enriched from blood (not recorded which). The receptors were sampled from a man aged 50 or older who had recovered from COVID-19. CDR3s include the opening cysteine and the closing phenylalanine or tryptophan. Each record gives: J gene, V gene, D gene, clone size, CDR3 DNA, CDR3 protein. The D gene is left open where the match is weak. Clone size is stated in some rows and not others, as once, few, many or a class when expanded.

>TRBJ2-1|TRBV19|TRBD2|NA
TGTGCCAGTAGTATCGGACTAGCGGGGGGACAGGAGCAGTTCTTC
CASSIGLAGGQEQFF
>TRBJ2-5|TRBV6-5|TRBD1|NA
TGTGCCAGCAGTTACTCAGACAGGGGGCTAGAGACCCAGTACTTC
CASSYSDRGLETQYF
>TRBJ1-1|TRBV20-1|TRBD1|NA
TGCAGTGCTCGTGGGACAGGGTGGAGGACGGTAGCTTTCTTT
CSARGTGWRTVAFF
>TRBJ1-2|TRBV5-5|NA|many
TGTGCCAGCAGCTTGGGGGGGCTTTACTATGGCTACACCTTC
CASSLGGLYYGYTF
>TRBJ2-3|TRBV10-3|NA|NA
TGTGCCATCAGTGACTCCCCATTGCGCGGCACAGATACGCAGTATTTT
CAISDSPLRGTDTQYF
>TRBJ2-2|TRBV18|NA|NA
TGTGCCAGCTCACTCATGGGGCAGCACACCGGGGAGCTGTTTTTT
CASSLMGQHTGELFF
>TRBJ1-2|TRBV12-5|TRBD1|NA
TGTGCTAGTGGCGACAGGGTTGGCTACACCTTC
CASGDRVGYTF
>TRBJ2-1|TRBV13|NA|once
TGTGCCAGCAGCTTATCCGTCCCCTACAATGAGCAGTTCTTC
CASSLSVPYNEQFF
>TRBJ2-5|TRBV25-1|NA|NA
TGTGCCAGCAGTACTACCACGGCGCGGGAGACCCAGTACTTC
CASSTTTARETQYF
>TRBJ1-2|TRBV3-1/TRBV3-2|TRBD1|once
TGTGCCAGCAGCCAATCTCACAGGGGGGAAGGTGGCTACACCTTC
CASSQSHRGEGGYTF
>TRBJ2-1|TRBV5-8|TRBD1|NA
TGTGCCAGCAGCAAAGGACAGGTAATCTACAATGAGCAGTTCTTC
CASSKGQVIYNEQFF
>TRBJ2-5|TRBV9|NA|once
TGTGCCAGCAGCGTAGCGGGGGGCTACCAAGAGACCCAGTACTTC
CASSVAGGYQETQYF
>TRBJ1-5|TRBV4-1|NA|NA
TGCGCCAGCAGCCAAGAAACGCGCCAGCCCCAGCATTTT
CASSQETRQPQHF
>TRBJ1-6|TRBV23-1|TRBD1|NA
TGCGCCAGCAGTCACCCCAAGACAGGGGTCAGATCCTATTCACCCCTCCACTTT
CASSHPKTGVRSYSPLHF
>TRBJ2-1|TRBV7-9|NA|NA
TGTGCCAGCAGCCAGACTAGTAGCAATGAGCAGTTCTTC
CASSQTSSNEQFF
>TRBJ2-7|TRBV2|TRBD2|NA
TGTGCCAGTCTCGAACTAGCGGGGGACCACGAGCAGTACTTC
CASLELAGDHEQYF
>TRBJ2-3|TRBV7-9|NA|NA
TGTGCCAGCAATCATCGCGGGGATTCCACAGATACGCAGTATTTT
CASNHRGDSTDTQYF
>TRBJ2-7|TRBV4-2|TRBD2|NA
TGTGCCAGCAGCCAAGAAAGCATGGAGCGGGGGTGGAGCGAGCAGTACTTC
CASSQESMERGWSEQYF
>TRBJ2-1|TRBV5-5|NA|NA
TGTGCCAGCAGACCTCAGGGATACAATGAGCAGTTCTTC
CASRPQGYNEQFF
>TRBJ1-1|TRBV7-2|NA|NA
TGTGCCAGCAGCTTGGAGTATTCGAACACTGAAGCTTTCTTT
CASSLEYSNTEAFF
>TRBJ2-1|TRBV12-3/TRBV12-4|TRBD1|once
TGTGCCAGCAGTTTACAGGGGGCTTCGCAATTCTTC
CASSLQGASQFF
>TRBJ1-6|TRBV2|TRBD1|once
TGTGCCAGCAGTGAAGTCGACAGGGCTAATTCACCCCTCCACTTT
CASSEVDRANSPLHF
>TRBJ2-5|TRBV5-1|TRBD2|few
TGCGCCAGCAGAGTAGCGGGGGCCCAAAAAGAGACCCAGTACTTC
CASRVAGAQKETQYF
>TRBJ2-5|TRBV7-9|TRBD2|NA
TGTGCCAGCAGCTTATCCCCGGGACTAGCTCTTGAGACCCAGTACTTC
CASSLSPGLALETQYF
>TRBJ1-3|TRBV4-3|TRBD1|NA
TGCGCCAGCAGCCCAGGGGGTTCTGGAAACACCATATATTTT
CASSPGGSGNTIYF
>TRBJ1-2|TRBV18|TRBD1|NA
TGTGCCAGCGAAGACAGGGTTGGCTACACCTTC
CASEDRVGYTF
>TRBJ2-3|TRBV5-1|TRBD2|NA
TGCGCCAGCAGCTTGGGTACTAGCGCAGATACGCAGTATTTT
CASSLGTSADTQYF
>TRBJ1-2|TRBV18|NA|NA
TGTGCCAGCTCACCAGGGAACAGGGCTACTAACTATGGCTACACCTTC
CASSPGNRATNYGYTF
>TRBJ1-1|TRBV3-1/TRBV3-2|TRBD1|NA
TGTGCCAGCAGCCCAGGGGGCAGGAACACTGAAGCTTTCTTT
CASSPGGRNTEAFF
>TRBJ2-5|TRBV6-5|NA|NA
TGTGCCAGCAGTACCTCCTCTGGAGTTCCTGAGACCCAGTACTTC
CASSTSSGVPETQYF
>TRBJ2-2|TRBV2|TRBD1|NA
TGTGCCAGCAAAGAGACAGGGGGGAACACCGGGGAGCTGTTTTTT
CASKETGGNTGELFF
>TRBJ1-3|TRBV5-4|TRBD1|NA
TGTGCCAGCAGCCCCGGGACAGGGTCTGGAAACACCATATATTTT
CASSPGTGSGNTIYF
>TRBJ1-5|TRBV12-3/TRBV12-4|NA|NA
TGTGCCAGCAGTTTAGCCACCTCCGGGCCCCAGCATTTT
CASSLATSGPQHF
>TRBJ2-2|TRBV15|NA|once
TGTGCCACCAGCAGAGATCAAGGGGCCGGGGAGCTGTTTTTT
CATSRDQGAGELFF
>TRBJ1-1|TRBV18|TRBD1|NA
TGTGCCAGCTCACCCCAGCGACAGGGCGCTGAAGCTTTCTTT
CASSPQRQGAEAFF
>TRBJ2-5|TRBV19|TRBD2|NA
TGTGCCAGTAGACAAGCGGGGGAGACCCAGTACTTC
CASRQAGETQYF
>TRBJ1-4|TRBV18|NA|NA
TGTGCCAGCTCACCACCGGAGAACAGGGATGGTGAAAAACTGTTTTTT
CASSPPENRDGEKLFF
>TRBJ1-4|TRBV9|NA|NA
TGTGCCAGCAGCGTAGGAGCGACTAATGAAAAACTGTTTTTT
CASSVGATNEKLFF
>TRBJ2-7|TRBV5-4|TRBD2|NA
TGTGCCAGCAGCCCTGGCGGGGGACTAAGCTACGAGCAGTACTTC
CASSPGGGLSYEQYF